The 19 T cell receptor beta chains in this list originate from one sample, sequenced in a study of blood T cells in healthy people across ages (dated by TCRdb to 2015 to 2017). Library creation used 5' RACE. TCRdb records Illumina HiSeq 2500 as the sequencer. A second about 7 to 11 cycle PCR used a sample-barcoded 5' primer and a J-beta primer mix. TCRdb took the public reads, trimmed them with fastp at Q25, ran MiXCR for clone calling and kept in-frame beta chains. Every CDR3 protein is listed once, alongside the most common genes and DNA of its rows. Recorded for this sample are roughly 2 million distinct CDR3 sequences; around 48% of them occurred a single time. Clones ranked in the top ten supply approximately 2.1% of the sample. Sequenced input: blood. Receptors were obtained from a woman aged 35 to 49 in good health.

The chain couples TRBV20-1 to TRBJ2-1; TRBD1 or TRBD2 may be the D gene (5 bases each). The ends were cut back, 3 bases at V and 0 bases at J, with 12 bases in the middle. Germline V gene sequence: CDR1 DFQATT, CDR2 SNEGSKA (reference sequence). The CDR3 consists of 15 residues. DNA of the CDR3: TGCAGTGCTAGGGGGGTAGAGGACTCCTACAATGAGCAGTTCTTC. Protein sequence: CSARGVEDSYNEQFF.

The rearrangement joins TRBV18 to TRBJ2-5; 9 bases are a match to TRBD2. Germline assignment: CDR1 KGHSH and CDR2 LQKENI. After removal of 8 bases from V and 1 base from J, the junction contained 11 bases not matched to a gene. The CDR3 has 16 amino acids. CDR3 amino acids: CASSPRLAGTQETQYF. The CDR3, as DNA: TGTGCCAGCAGCCCTCGGCTAGCGGGGACCCAAGAGACCCAGTACTTC.

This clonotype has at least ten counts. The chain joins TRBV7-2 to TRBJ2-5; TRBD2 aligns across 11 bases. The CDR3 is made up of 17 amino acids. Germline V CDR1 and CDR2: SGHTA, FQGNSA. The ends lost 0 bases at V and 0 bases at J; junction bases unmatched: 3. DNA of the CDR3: TGTGCCAGCAGCTTAGCGCTAGCGGGGGGCCACCAAGAGACCCAGTACTTC. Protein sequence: CASSLALAGGHQETQYF.

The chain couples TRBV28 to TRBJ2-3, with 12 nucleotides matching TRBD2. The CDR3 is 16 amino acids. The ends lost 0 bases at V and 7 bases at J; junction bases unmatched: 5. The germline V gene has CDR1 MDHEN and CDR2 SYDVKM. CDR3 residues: CASSLWTSGGRYTQYF. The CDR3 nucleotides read TGTGCCAGCAGTTTATGGACTAGCGGGGGTCGTTATACGCAGTATTTT.

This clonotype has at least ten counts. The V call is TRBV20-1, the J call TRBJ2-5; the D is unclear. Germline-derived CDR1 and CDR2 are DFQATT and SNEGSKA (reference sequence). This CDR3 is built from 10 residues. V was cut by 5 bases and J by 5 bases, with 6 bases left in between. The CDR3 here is CSAQRETQYF. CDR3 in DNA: TGCAGTGCTCAGCGCGAGACCCAGTACTTC.

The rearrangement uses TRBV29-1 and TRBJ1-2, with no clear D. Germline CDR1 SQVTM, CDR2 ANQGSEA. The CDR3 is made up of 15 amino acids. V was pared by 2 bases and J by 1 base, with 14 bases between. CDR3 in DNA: TGCAGCGTTGAATCTGGGCAGGAAATTAACTATGGCTACACCTTC. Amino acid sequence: CSVESGQEINYGYTF.

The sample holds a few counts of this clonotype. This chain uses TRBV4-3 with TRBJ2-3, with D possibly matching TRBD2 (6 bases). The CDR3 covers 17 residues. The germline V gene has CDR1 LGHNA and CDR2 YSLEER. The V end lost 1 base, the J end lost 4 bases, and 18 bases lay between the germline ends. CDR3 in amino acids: CASSQGAGRPNPDTQYF. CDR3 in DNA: TGCGCCAGCAGCCAAGGGGCGGGACGTCCGAACCCAGATACGCAGTATTTT.

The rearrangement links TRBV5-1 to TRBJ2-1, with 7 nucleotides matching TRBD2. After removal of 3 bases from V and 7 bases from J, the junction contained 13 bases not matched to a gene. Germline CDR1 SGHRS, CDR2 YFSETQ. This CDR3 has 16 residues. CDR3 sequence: CASSSQVAGVLNEQFF. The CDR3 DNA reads TGCGCCAGCAGCTCTCAGGTTGCGGGGGTATTGAATGAGCAGTTCTTC.

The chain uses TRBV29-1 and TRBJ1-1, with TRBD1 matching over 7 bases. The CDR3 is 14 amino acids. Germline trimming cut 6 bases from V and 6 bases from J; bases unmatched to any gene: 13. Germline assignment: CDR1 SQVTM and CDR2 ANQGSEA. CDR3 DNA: TGCAGCGTAGAACAGGGGCGGAGGAGCGCTGAAGCTTTCTTT. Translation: CSVEQGRRSAEAFF.

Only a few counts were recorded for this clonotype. The CDR3 region has the DNA TGTGCCAGCTTTAGACTAGCGGGGGGGATCCAAGAGACCCAGTACTTC. It specifies CASFRLAGGIQETQYF. The rearrangement uses TRBV13 and TRBJ2-5; 14 bases align to TRBD2. With V trimmed by 8 bases and J by 1 base, 6 bases remained unmatched. This CDR3 spans 16 amino acids. Germline-derived CDR1 and CDR2 are PRHDT and FYEKMQ (reference sequence).

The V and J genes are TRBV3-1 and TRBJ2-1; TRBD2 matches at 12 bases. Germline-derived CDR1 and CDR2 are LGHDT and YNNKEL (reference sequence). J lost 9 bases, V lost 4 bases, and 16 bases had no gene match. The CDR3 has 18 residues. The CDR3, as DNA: TGTGCCAGCAGCCCCCCAGCAGCCCTAGCGGGGGGGCTGGGTGAGCAGTTCTTC. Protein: CASSPPAALAGGLGEQFF.

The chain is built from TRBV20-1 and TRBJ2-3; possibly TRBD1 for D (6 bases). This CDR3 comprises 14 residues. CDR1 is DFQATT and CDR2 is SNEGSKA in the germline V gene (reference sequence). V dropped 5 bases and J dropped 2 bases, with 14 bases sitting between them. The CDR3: CSAGRRGPTDTQYF. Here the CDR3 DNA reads TGCAGTGCTGGCCGCAGGGGCCCCACAGATACGCAGTATTTT.

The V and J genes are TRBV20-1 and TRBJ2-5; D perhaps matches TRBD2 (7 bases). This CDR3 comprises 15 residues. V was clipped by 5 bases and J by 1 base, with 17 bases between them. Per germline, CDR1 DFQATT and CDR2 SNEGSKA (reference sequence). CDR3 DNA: TGCAGTGCTGAGAGCTGGGCGGGGGCCCAAGAGACCCAGTACTTC. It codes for CSAESWAGAQETQYF.

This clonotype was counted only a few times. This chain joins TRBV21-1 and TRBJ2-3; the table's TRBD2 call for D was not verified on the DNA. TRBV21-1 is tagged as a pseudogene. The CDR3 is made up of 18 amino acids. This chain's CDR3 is CASSKSALAGGSTDTQYF. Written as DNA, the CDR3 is TGTGCCAGCAGCAAATCGGCACTAGCGGGGGGTAGCACAGATACGCAGTATTTT.

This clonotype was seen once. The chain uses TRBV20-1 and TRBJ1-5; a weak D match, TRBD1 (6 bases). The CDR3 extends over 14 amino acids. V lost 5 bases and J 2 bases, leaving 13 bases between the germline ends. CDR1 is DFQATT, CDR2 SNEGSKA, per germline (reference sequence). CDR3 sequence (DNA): TGCAGTGCTGGAGGGGGGTTGGGCAATCAGCCCCAGCATTTT. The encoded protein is CSAGGGLGNQPQHF.

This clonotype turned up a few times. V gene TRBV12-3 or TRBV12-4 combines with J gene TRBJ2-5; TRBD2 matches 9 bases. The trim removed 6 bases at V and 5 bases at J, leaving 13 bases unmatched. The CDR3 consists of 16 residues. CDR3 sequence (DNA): TGTGCCAGCAGCCAGGGGCTGGCGGGGGGGTCTGAGACCCAGTACTTC. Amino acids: CASSQGLAGGSETQYF.

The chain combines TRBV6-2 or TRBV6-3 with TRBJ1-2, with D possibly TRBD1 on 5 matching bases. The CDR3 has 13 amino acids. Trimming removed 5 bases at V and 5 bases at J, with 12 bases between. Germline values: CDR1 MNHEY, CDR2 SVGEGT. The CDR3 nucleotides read TGTGCCAGCAGTCGACAGCATGATTATGGCTACACCTTC. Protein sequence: CASSRQHDYGYTF.

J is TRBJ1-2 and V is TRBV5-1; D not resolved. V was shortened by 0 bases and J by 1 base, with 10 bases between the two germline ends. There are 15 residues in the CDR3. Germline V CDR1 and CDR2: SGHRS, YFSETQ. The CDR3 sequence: CASSLGGVRNYGYTF. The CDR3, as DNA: TGCGCCAGCAGCTTGGGAGGCGTTCGTAACTATGGCTACACCTTC.

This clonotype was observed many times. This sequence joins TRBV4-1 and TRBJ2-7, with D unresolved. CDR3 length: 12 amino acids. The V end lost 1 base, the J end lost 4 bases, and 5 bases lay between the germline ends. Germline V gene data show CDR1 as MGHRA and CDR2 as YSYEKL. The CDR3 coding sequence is TGCGCCAGCAGCCAAGGACGATACGAGCAGTACTTC. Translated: CASSQGRYEQYF.